This T cell receptor (beta chain) comes out of a study of CD8+ T cells in alopecia areata. Investigators isolated RNA and reverse transcribed it into cDNA to act as the sequencing template. Only in-frame clones appear in the TCRdb table, and some are missing; sequencing was by immunoSEQ multiplex PCR. The repertoire has under 300,000 clones, around 67% of them found once; the top ten carry more than 0.95%. In germline, CDR1 is SGHTA, CDR2 FQGNSA. V was pared by 8 bases and J by 1 base, with 17 bases between. CDR3 length: 15 amino acids. This sequence originates from a human donor with alopecia areata. Sequenced material: CD4+ T cells sorted from blood, taken at week 0. The V call is TRBV7-2, the J call TRBJ1-1, with unresolved D. The CDR3 loop is CASGNWTLENTEAFF. DNA for the CDR3: TGTGCCAGCGGGAATTGGACCCTCGAGAACACTGAAGCTTTCTTT.